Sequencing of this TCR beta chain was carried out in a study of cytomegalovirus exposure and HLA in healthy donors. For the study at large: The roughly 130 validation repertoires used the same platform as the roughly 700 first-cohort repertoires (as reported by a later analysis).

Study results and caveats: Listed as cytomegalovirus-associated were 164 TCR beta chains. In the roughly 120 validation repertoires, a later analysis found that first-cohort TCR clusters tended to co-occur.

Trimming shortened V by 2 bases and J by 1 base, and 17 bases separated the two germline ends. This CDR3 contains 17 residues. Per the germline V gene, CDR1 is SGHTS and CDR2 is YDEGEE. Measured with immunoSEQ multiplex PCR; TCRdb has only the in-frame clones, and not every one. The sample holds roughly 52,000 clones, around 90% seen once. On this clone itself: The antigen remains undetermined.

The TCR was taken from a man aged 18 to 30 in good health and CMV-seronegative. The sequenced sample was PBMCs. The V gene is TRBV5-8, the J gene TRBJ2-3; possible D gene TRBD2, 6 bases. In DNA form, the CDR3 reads TGTGCCAGCAGCTTAGTATTTCGGGAGTCGGGCACAGATACGCAGTATTTT. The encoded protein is CASSLVFRESGTDTQYF. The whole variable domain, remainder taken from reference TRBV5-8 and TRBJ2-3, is EAGVTQSPTHLIKTRGQQATLRCSPISGHTSVYWYQQALGLGLQFLLWYDEGEERNRGNFPPRFSGRQFPNYSSELNVNALELEDSALYLCASSLVFRESGTDTQYFGPGTRLTVL.